The rows below give T cell receptor beta chains drawn from one sample of a study of shared clonotypes between healthy human individuals. The protocol was immunoSEQ multiplex PCR, while the TCRdb copy is restricted to in-frame clones and leaves out a portion. The repertoire consists of around 500,000 clones, with 81% occurring once and the leading ten covering more than 9.5%. The source material was PBMCs. Receptors originate from a woman in her thirties or forties in good health. Some clones in this sample may be carry-over from other donors' samples. Each CDR3 is given with its conserved first and last residue. The D gene is left open where the match is weak. Size is omitted from some rows. Given values are once, few, many or a class for expanded clones.

V	J	size	length	D	DNA	CDR3
TRBV28	TRBJ2-1	NA	11	NA	TGTGCCAGCAGCCGAGAGAATGAGCAGTTCTTC	CASSRENEQFF
TRBV29-1	TRBJ1-1	few	11	NA	TGCAGCGTTCAGTTGAACACTGAAGCTTTCTTT	CSVQLNTEAFF
TRBV7-3	TRBJ2-2	NA	14	NA	TGTGCCAGCAGCCCTGGACTAAACACCGGGGAGCTGTTTTTT	CASSPGLNTGELFF
TRBV18	TRBJ2-1	NA	15	NA	TGTGCCAGCTCACCACCCGCCAGGGGGGACAATGAGCAGTTCTTC	CASSPPARGDNEQFF
TRBV27	TRBJ1-2	NA	13	NA	TGTGCCAGCAGTGACCCTCCTGGGTATGGCTACACCTTC	CASSDPPGYGYTF
TRBV5-1	TRBJ2-1	NA	12	TRBD2	TGCGCCAGCAGCCCCGAGCGGGGGGGACAGTTCTTC	CASSPERGGQFF
TRBV30	TRBJ2-5	NA	15	TRBD2	TGTGCCTTTCGGCAATTAGCGGGAGGGCGAGAGACCCAGTACTTC	CAFRQLAGGRETQYF
TRBV7-2	TRBJ1-2	many	17	TRBD1	TGTGCCAGCAGCTTACCCGGGGGGAGGGGACAGGGTTATGGCTACACCTTC	CASSLPGGRGQGYGYTF
TRBV11-2	TRBJ2-1	NA	16	TRBD2	TGTGCCAGCAGCATAGAAGCGGGAGGGCACTACAATGAGCAGTTCTTC	CASSIEAGGHYNEQFF
TRBV6-1	TRBJ1-2	NA	15	TRBD1	TGTGCCAGCAGTGGACAGGGGGGAGCTAACTATGGCTACACCTTC	CASSGQGGANYGYTF
TRBV7-9	TRBJ2-1	NA	13	NA	TGTGCCAGCAGCTTGGCGGGGAGAGGGGAGCAGTTCTTC	CASSLAGRGEQFF
TRBV10-3	TRBJ2-7	NA	16	NA	TGTGCCATCAGTGGGGGGTCGAGGACAGAGGCCTACGAGCAGTACTTC	CAISGGSRTEAYEQYF
TRBV30	TRBJ1-1	once	13	NA	TGTGCCTGGGGAAAGGGAGGGAACACTGAAGCTTTCTTT	CAWGKGGNTEAFF
TRBV5-4	TRBJ2-3	many	16	TRBD2	TGTGCCAGCAGCATGGGGACTAGCGGGACCACAGATACGCAGTATTTT	CASSMGTSGTTDTQYF
TRBV30	TRBJ2-7	NA	11	NA	TGTGCCTGCAAGACAGGTCCCGAGCAGTACTTC	CACKTGPEQYF
TRBV19	TRBJ2-1	few	14	NA	TGTGCCAGTACCTCCCCGGGGACCCCCAATGAGCAGTTCTTC	CASTSPGTPNEQFF
TRBV9	TRBJ2-5	NA	17	TRBD1	TGTGCCAGCAGCGTAGGGGGACAGGGGTTAGTACAAGAGACCCAGTACTTC	CASSVGGQGLVQETQYF
TRBV15	TRBJ2-5	NA	15	TRBD1	TGTGCCACCAGCAGAGACACAGGGGGCTGGGAGACCCAGTACTTC	CATSRDTGGWETQYF
TRBV4-1	TRBJ1-2	NA	17	NA	TGCGCCAGCAGCCAAGATGAAGGGGACGGTAGATATAGGGGCTACACCTTC	CASSQDEGDGRYRGYTF
TRBV7-2	TRBJ1-1	NA	12	NA	TGTGCCAGCAGCTCTGTCGACACTGAAGCTTTCTTT	CASSSVDTEAFF
TRBV29-1	TRBJ2-5	NA	13	TRBD2	TGCAGCGTTGCTAGCGGGAACCAAGAGACCCAGTACTTC	CSVASGNQETQYF
TRBV7-2	TRBJ2-3	NA	13	NA	TGTGCCAGCAGTTCCGAAGCAACAGATACGCAGTATTTT	CASSSEATDTQYF
TRBV5-4	TRBJ1-1	NA	14	TRBD1	TGTGCCAGCAGCTTCCAGGGGGCGAGGGTCGATGCTTTCTTT	CASSFQGARVDAFF
TRBV7-9	TRBJ1-4	once	16	NA	TGTGCCAGCAGCCAAAGGGCAGGGTATGGTGCTGAAAAACTGTTTTTT	CASSQRAGYGAEKLFF
TRBV28	TRBJ2-3	NA	14	NA	TGTGCCAGCAGCTCGCCAGGGGGCACAGATACGCAGTATTTT	CASSSPGGTDTQYF
TRBV25-1	TRBJ1-2	NA	15	NA	TGTGCCAGCAGTGAATCCTCGGGGGGGGCAGGTGGCTACACCTTC	CASSESSGGAGGYTF
TRBV5-1	TRBJ1-5	NA	14	NA	TGCGCCAGCAGCTTGGACAGCAGCAATCAGCCCCAGCATTTT	CASSLDSSNQPQHF
TRBV10-1	TRBJ1-1	NA	13	NA	TGCGCCAGCAGCCCCACGTTGGGGGCTGAAGCTTTCTTT	CASSPTLGAEAFF
TRBV18	TRBJ2-2	NA	16	NA	TGTGCCAGCTCACCCCGGGTCACCTCCAACACCGGGGAGCTGTTTTTT	CASSPRVTSNTGELFF
TRBV15	TRBJ1-5	NA	14	NA	TGTGCCACCAGCAGAGATAGAAGCAATCAGCCCCAGCATTTT	CATSRDRSNQPQHF
TRBV27	TRBJ1-1	NA	15	TRBD1	TGTGCCAGCAGCCACAGACAGGGCATGAACACTGAAGCTTTCTTT	CASSHRQGMNTEAFF
TRBV28	TRBJ2-2	NA	14	NA	TGTGCCAGCAGTCCAGGAGGGAACACCGGGGAGCTGTTTTTT	CASSPGGNTGELFF
TRBV6-5	TRBJ2-2	NA	16	TRBD1	TGTGCCAGCAGTTCACCCGGGACAGTAAACACCGGGGAGCTGTTTTTT	CASSSPGTVNTGELFF
TRBV14	TRBJ1-3	NA	17	TRBD1	TGTGCCAGCAGCCAAGAAAGGACAGGGAGACCTGGAAACACCATATATTTT	CASSQERTGRPGNTIYF
TRBV7-9	TRBJ2-7	NA	16	TRBD2	TGTGCCAGCAGCTTAGGAGTAGCGGGAGGGGGTAGCGAGCAGTACTTC	CASSLGVAGGGSEQYF
TRBV4-2	TRBJ2-2	once	15	TRBD1	TGTGCCAGCAGCCGCGGACAGGGTCGAACCGGGGAGCTGTTTTTT	CASSRGQGRTGELFF
TRBV29-1	TRBJ1-3	once	15	NA	TGCAGCGCCGGACTGGACGGACACTCTGGAAACACCATATATTTT	CSAGLDGHSGNTIYF
TRBV5-4	TRBJ1-1	NA	13	NA	TGTGCCAGCAGCGTGGACTGGAACACTGAAGCTTTCTTT	CASSVDWNTEAFF
TRBV4-2	TRBJ1-4	NA	15	NA	TGTGCCAGCAGCCAAGCCTTACTGAGTAATGAAAAACTGTTTTTT	CASSQALLSNEKLFF
TRBV4-1	TRBJ2-1	NA	14	NA	TGCGCCAGCAGCCTCGCGCCTAGGAACAATGAGCAGTTCTTC	CASSLAPRNNEQFF
TRBV9	TRBJ2-3	few	12	NA	TGTGCCAGCAGCGTAAAGTCAGATACGCAGTATTTT	CASSVKSDTQYF
TRBV11-3	TRBJ2-2	NA	13	NA	TGTGCCAGCAGCTTAGAAGGCTACGGGGAGCTGTTTTTT	CASSLEGYGELFF
TRBV7-9	TRBJ2-2	NA	16	NA	TGTGCCAGCAGCCCACTAGGGCAGGCGAACACCGGGGAGCTGTTTTTT	CASSPLGQANTGELFF
TRBV7-2	TRBJ1-5	NA	13	TRBD1	TGTGCCAGCAGCCAAGACAGGGAGGAGCCCCAGCATTTT	CASSQDREEPQHF
TRBV6-1	TRBJ2-2	many	15	NA	TGTGCCAGCAGTGGAAGACAGGGAGGCACCGGGGAGCTGTTTTTT	CASSGRQGGTGELFF
TRBV30	TRBJ1-2	NA	15	TRBD1	TGTGCCTGGAGTGCACCCAGGGGGGCATCGTATGGCTACACCTTC	CAWSAPRGASYGYTF
TRBV19	TRBJ2-5	NA	14	TRBD1	TGTGCCAGTAGTCCAGGGGGCAGGGGGTGGCCCCAGTACTTC	CASSPGGRGWPQYF
TRBV5-1	TRBJ2-2	NA	14	TRBD1	TGCGCCAGCAGCGTACAGGGGCACACCGGGGAGCTGTTTTTT	CASSVQGHTGELFF
TRBV2	TRBJ1-4	NA	16	NA	TGTGCCAGCAGTGATAGTTCGTCCCTAGATAATGAAAAACTGTTTTTT	CASSDSSSLDNEKLFF
TRBV19	TRBJ1-5	NA	15	NA	TGTGCCAGTAGTATCCCCTCGCCTGGTACTCAGCCCCAGCATTTT	CASSIPSPGTQPQHF
TRBV5-1	TRBJ2-1	NA	14	NA	TGCGCCAGCAGCTTGTCGGGTTTTTTCAATGAGCAGTTCTTC	CASSLSGFFNEQFF
TRBV18	TRBJ2-2	NA	16	TRBD1	TGTGCCAGCTCACCCTCCGGGACAGCTAACACCGGGGAGCTGTTTTTT	CASSPSGTANTGELFF
TRBV7-8	TRBJ2-1	many	16	TRBD2	TGTGCCAGCAGCCCATTCGGGCGGGAGAGTTACAATGAGCAGTTCTTC	CASSPFGRESYNEQFF
TRBV27	TRBJ1-3	few	13	NA	TGTGCCAGCAGTCCCCGGGGCACAAACACCATATATTTT	CASSPRGTNTIYF
TRBV7-8	TRBJ2-1	NA	15	NA	TGTGCCAGCACTGTGGGGAGTTCTCCCGGGAATGAGCAGTTCTTC	CASTVGSSPGNEQFF
TRBV9	TRBJ2-1	NA	14	NA	TGTGCCAGCAGCGTAGGCCCGGTCTTGGATGAGCAGTTCTTC	CASSVGPVLDEQFF
TRBV18	TRBJ2-3	few	13	TRBD2	TGTGCCAGCTCGCGGGAGGGGACAGATACGCAGTATTTT	CASSREGTDTQYF
TRBV29-1	TRBJ2-7	NA	12	NA	TGCAGCGTTGCTGACGGGCCCAAAGAGCAGTACTTC	CSVADGPKEQYF